This TCR beta chain was documented in a study of T cell responses to AZD1222 COVID-19 vaccine. The data were produced by immunoSEQ multiplex PCR, yet TCRdb's version contains in-frame clones alone and is incomplete. The sample records roughly 100,000 clones, approximately 90% being singletons. A remark on this clone: Its target is unknown.

Findings and limits, study-wide: At baseline, just 6 or 7 AZD1222 recipients tested seropositive. Within unmutated variant regions lay the reported targets of nearly half of spike-specific TCRs.

The CDR3 is made up of 15 amino acids. V was shortened by 5 bases and J by 4 bases, with 17 bases between the two germline ends. Germline assignment: CDR1 MNHNY and CDR2 SVGAGI (reference sequence). The chain recombines TRBV6-6 with TRBJ1-1; possibly TRBD1 for D (6 bases). This specimen consisted of peripheral blood, obtained 28 days after the second AZD1222 dose. This clonotype originated in an adult who received the AZD1222 COVID-19 vaccine. The CDR3 nucleotides are TGTGCCAGCAGTAATAAAGCGGGGGCAACCACTGAAGCTTTCTTT. It codes for CASSNKAGATTEAFF.